The subject of this entry is one T cell receptor beta chain. The study ran its PCR with 60 Vbeta and 13 Jbeta primers. Profiled with immunoSEQ multiplex PCR; TCRdb holds only in-frame clones, not every one. The table lists about 130,000 clones, more than 70% of them singletons, with 1% in the top ten. This sample was taken from a study of cytomegalovirus exposure and HLA in healthy donors. Study context: The Caucasian-associated ancestry cluster held 65% to 90% of under 450 genotyped donors.

With 3 bases removed from V and 3 bases from J, the gap between germline ends came to 12 bases. CDR1 LNHNV and CDR2 YYDKDF come from the germline V gene (reference sequence). The CDR3 covers 14 residues. The sample comprised PBMCs. The receptor was isolated from a human donor in good health. The V and J genes are TRBV15 and TRBJ2-7; tentative D call: TRBD2 (5 bases). The CDR3 region is CATSSDGNFYEQYF. CDR3 DNA: TGTGCCACCAGCAGCGACGGGAACTTCTACGAGCAGTACTTC.